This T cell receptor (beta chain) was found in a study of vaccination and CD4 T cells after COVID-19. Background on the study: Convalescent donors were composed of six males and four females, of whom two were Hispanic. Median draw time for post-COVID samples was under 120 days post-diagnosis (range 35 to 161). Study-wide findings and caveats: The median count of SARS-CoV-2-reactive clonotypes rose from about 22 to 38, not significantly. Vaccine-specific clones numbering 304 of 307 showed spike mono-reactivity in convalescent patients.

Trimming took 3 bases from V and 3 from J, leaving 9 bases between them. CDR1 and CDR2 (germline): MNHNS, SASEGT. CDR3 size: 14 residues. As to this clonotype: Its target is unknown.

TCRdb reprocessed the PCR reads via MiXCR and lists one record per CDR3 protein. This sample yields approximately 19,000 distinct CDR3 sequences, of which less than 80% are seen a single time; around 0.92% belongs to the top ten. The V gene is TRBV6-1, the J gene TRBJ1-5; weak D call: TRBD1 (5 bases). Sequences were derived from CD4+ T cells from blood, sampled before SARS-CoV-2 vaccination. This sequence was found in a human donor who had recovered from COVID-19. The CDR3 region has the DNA TGTGCCAGCAGTGATGTACAGGCCAATCAGCCCCAGCATTTT. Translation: CASSDVQANQPQHF.